This entry concerns a single T cell receptor beta chain. In the authors' workflow: Nucleated cell number was recorded as an estimate derived from reference gene primer amplification. TCRdb's table, derived via immunoSEQ multiplex PCR, lists solely in-frame clones and lacks some. The V and J calls and clone size are taken from that table; D and trimming were inferred from the DNA. The repertoire holds just over 250,000 clones, with over 75% as singletons. This CDR3 is 15 amino acids long. Germline V CDR1 and CDR2: LGHNT, FRNRAP. V dropped 3 bases and J dropped 7 bases, with 15 bases sitting between them. Seattle-derived patients entered the study during active infection and were followed longitudinally. The sample is drawn from a study of blood T cell repertoires in COVID-19. In the study overall: From the United States, Italy and Spain came samples of acute and convalescent COVID-19. Sources were T cells, B-cell-depleted T cells, or PBMCs; the material itself was cDNA or gDNA.

The chain is built from TRBV12-5 and TRBJ2-2; D gene uncertain. Sequencing was done on a sample of peripheral blood. The sequence derives from a woman aged 65 to 85 with COVID-19, enrolled during active disease. CDR3 region: CASGFSGYVRGELFF. The CDR3 bases are TGTGCTAGTGGTTTCTCCGGGTACGTCCGCGGGGAGCTGTTTTTT. The full variable domain, its missing parts supplied by reference TRBV12-5 and TRBJ2-2, is DARVTQTPRHKVTEMGQEVTMRCQPILGHNTVFWYRQTMMQGLELLAYFRNRAPLDDSGMPKDRFSAEMPDATLATLKIQPSEPRDSAVYFCASGFSGYVRGELFFGEGSRLTVL.